This T cell receptor beta chain was retrieved from a study of cytomegalovirus exposure and HLA in healthy donors. Per the germline V gene, CDR1 is MNHEY and CDR2 is SMNVEV (reference sequence). V was trimmed by 2 bases and J by 4 bases, leaving 7 bases between them. The CDR3 contains 13 residues. 60 Vbeta and 13 Jbeta primers were used in PCR. TCRdb keeps only in-frame clones here, not all; method: immunoSEQ multiplex PCR. The profile covers roughly 100,000 clones, with around 80% appearing a single time and roughly 5% taken by the ten largest. Sequenced material: PBMCs. The TCR originated in a male donor in good health and CMV-seronegative. The chain uses TRBV27 and TRBJ2-3; D uncertain. CDR3 region: CASSLTGADTQYF. In nucleotides, the CDR3 is TGTGCCAGCAGTTTAACTGGTGCAGATACGCAGTATTTT.